Shown below are 31 T cell receptor beta chains from a single sample sequenced in a study of PD-L1 blockade in urothelial cancer. Assay: immunoSEQ multiplex PCR; the TCRdb copy retains only in-frame clones and omits some. This table holds around 35,000 clones, 84% found once. Time point defined: pretreatment peripheral blood. Sample: PBMCs, taken around atezolizumab (anti-PD-L1) treatment. These receptors came from a man in his 60s with urothelial cancer.

This rearrangement joins TRBV14 to TRBJ2-1, with D possibly being TRBD1 (5 bases). The germline V and J ends were trimmed by 0 bases and 6 bases, with 21 bases remaining between them. The CDR3 runs 18 residues. Germline-derived CDR1 and CDR2 are SGHDN and FVKESK. For the CDR3, the DNA is TGTGCCAGCAGCCAAGATTCAAGCGCTACAGGATGGGGCAATGAGCAGTTCTTC. This encodes CASSQDSSATGWGNEQFF.

The J gene is TRBJ2-1, the V gene TRBV6-5, with 8 bases fitting TRBD2. The ends lost 6 bases at V and 0 bases at J; junction bases unmatched: 4. This CDR3 region has 15 residues. Germline V CDR1 and CDR2: MNHEY, SVGAGI. CDR3 sequence (DNA): TGTGCCAGCAGCAGACGGGGGGGCTCCTACAATGAGCAGTTCTTC. It encodes CASSRRGGSYNEQFF.

This rearrangement joins TRBV28 to TRBJ1-5, with 7 bases matching TRBD1. With V trimmed by 4 bases and J by 4 bases, 19 bases remained unmatched. The CDR3 runs 19 residues. Per the germline V gene, CDR1 is MDHEN and CDR2 is SYDVKM. In DNA, the CDR3 is TGTGCCAGCAGTTCAACAGGGGTTTTTCCCCTAGACCAAAATCAGCCCCAGCATTTT. It codes for CASSSTGVFPLDQNQPQHF.

The chain combines TRBV18 with TRBJ1-1; 7 bases fit TRBD1. The CDR3 contains 15 residues. Germline loops: CDR1 KGHSH, CDR2 LQKENI. J was trimmed by 1 base and V by 2 bases; bases with no gene match: 4. This CDR3 is CASSPSYRGNTEAFF. DNA of the CDR3: TGTGCCAGCTCACCATCTTACAGGGGGAACACTGAAGCTTTCTTT.

The DNA of the CDR3 is TGTGCCAGCAGCGTAGGGACAGGGGGCGAGCAGTACTTC. Amino acid sequence: CASSVGTGGEQYF. The gene calls are TRBV9 and TRBJ2-7; 10 positions match TRBD1. The germline CDR1 and CDR2 sequences are SGDLS and YYNGEE. The V segment lost 0 bases and the J segment 6 bases; nucleotides outside the gene matches: 0. The CDR3 loop spans 13 amino acids.

V is TRBV15 and J is TRBJ1-1; D is possibly TRBD1 (6 bases). The V gene lost 0 bases and the J gene lost 1 base, with 6 bases spanning the gap. The CDR3 covers 14 residues. Germline loops: CDR1 LNHNV, CDR2 YYDKDF (reference sequence). CDR3 coding DNA: TGTGCCACCAGCAGAGACAGGGGGAACACTGAAGCTTTCTTT. It is translated as CATSRDRGNTEAFF.

In its sample, this clone was seen a few times. This CDR3 reads CASGLAGAHNEQFF. In DNA form, the CDR3 reads TGTGCCAGTGGACTAGCGGGAGCCCACAATGAGCAGTTCTTC. This sequence joins TRBV19 and TRBJ2-1; 13 nucleotides line up with TRBD2. CDR3 size: 14 residues. CDR1 is LNHDA, CDR2 SQIVND, per germline (reference sequence). V was pared by 8 bases and J by 5 bases, with 3 bases of the junction left unmatched. Complete variable domain (other parts from reference TRBV19 and TRBJ2-1): DGGITQSPKYLFRKEGQNVTLSCEQNLNHDAMYWYRQDPGQGLRLIYYSQIVNDFQKGDIAEGYSVSREKKESFPLTVTSAQKNPTAFYLCASGLAGAHNEQFFGPGTRLTVL.

This rearrangement joins TRBV28 to TRBJ1-2, with D perhaps TRBD1 (5 bases). The CDR3 totals 13 residues. CDR1 is MDHEN and CDR2 is SYDVKM in the germline V gene. Trimming removed 5 bases at V and 4 bases at J, with 11 bases between. The CDR3 sequence is CASSLGHIYGYTF. As DNA, the CDR3 is TGTGCCAGCAGTCTGGGGCACATCTATGGCTACACCTTC.

The chain links TRBV4-3 to TRBJ2-1, with D possibly being TRBD2 (5 bases). From germline, CDR1 is LGHNA and CDR2 YSLEER. The CDR3 loop spans 16 amino acids. V was cut by 0 bases and J by 5 bases, with 14 bases left in between. The CDR3: CASSQESLWRDNEQFF. The DNA for the CDR3 is TGCGCCAGCAGCCAAGAATCCCTTTGGCGGGACAATGAGCAGTTCTTC.

V is TRBV7-9 and J is TRBJ2-3, with D possibly matching TRBD1 (6 bases). With 2 bases removed from V and 0 bases from J, the gap between germline ends came to 12 bases. CDR3 length: 16 amino acids. Germline V gives CDR1 SEHNR, CDR2 FQNEAQ (reference sequence). CDR3 protein: CASSLISGQSTDTQYF. CDR3 bases: TGTGCCAGCAGCTTAATCTCGGGACAAAGCACAGATACGCAGTATTTT.

In this sample, this clone turned up once. J is TRBJ2-5 and V is TRBV25-1; TRBD1 agrees at 8 bases. Trimming took 5 bases from V and 5 from J; bases not matched to a gene: 10. This CDR3 has 15 residues. Germline V CDR1 and CDR2: MGHDK, SYGVNS. The CDR3 region is CASSLPGGWGETQYF. The CDR3 bases are TGTGCCAGCAGTCTACCAGGGGGCTGGGGGGAGACCCAGTACTTC.

This clone was detected only once. The chain carries TRBV2 and TRBJ2-3; weak D call: TRBD2 (6 bases). The CDR3 is 16 residues long. Trimming removed 0 bases at V and 0 bases at J, with 10 bases between. Germline CDR1 and CDR2: SNHLY and FYNNEI. The CDR3 protein is CASSEAGGVSTDTQYF. The CDR3 nucleotides are TGTGCCAGCAGTGAAGCCGGAGGGGTGAGCACAGATACGCAGTATTTT.

V usage is TRBV7-3 and J usage is TRBJ2-7; 8 bases agree with TRBD1. Germline CDR1 SGHTA, CDR2 FQGTGA. V trimming: 5 bases; J trimming: 1 base; junction bases outside the gene matches: 4. The CDR3 runs to 14 residues. The CDR3 bases are TGTGCCAGCAGCCAGAACAGGGGGTCCTACGAGCAGTACTTC. This gives the protein CASSQNRGSYEQYF.

The chain carries TRBV5-6 and TRBJ1-4; the D is unclear. Germline CDR1 and CDR2: SGHDT and YYEEEE. The CDR3 is 15 residues long. The V end lost 1 base, the J end lost 0 bases, and 7 bases lay between the germline ends. The CDR3 sequence is CASSLTGATNEKLFF. CDR3 in DNA: TGTGCCAGCAGCTTGACGGGAGCAACTAATGAAAAACTGTTTTTT.

There are a few counts of this clone. The chain employs TRBV5-1 and TRBJ2-7; tentatively, D is TRBD2 (6 bases). This CDR3 region has 14 residues. The ends were cut back, 2 bases at V and 4 bases at J, with 13 bases in the middle. CDR1 SGHRS and CDR2 YFSETQ come from the germline V gene. The CDR3 region is CASSFGGSKYEQYF. The CDR3 DNA sequence: TGCGCCAGCAGCTTTGGAGGGAGTAAATACGAGCAGTACTTC.

The chain employs TRBV29-1 and TRBJ1-2; the D is unclear. V shed 0 bases and J shed 4 bases, with 9 bases lying between them. CDR3 length: 13 amino acids. Germline lookup yields CDR1 SQVTM and CDR2 ANQGSEA. In DNA, the CDR3 is TGCAGCGTTGAAGATCTGGCCTTCTATGGCTACACCTTC. Encoded protein: CSVEDLAFYGYTF.

The genes are TRBV7-9 and TRBJ2-3, with D maybe TRBD1 (6 bases). Trimming took 1 base from V and 0 from J, leaving 8 bases between them. Per germline, CDR1 SEHNR and CDR2 FQNEAQ (reference sequence). This CDR3 comprises 15 residues. The CDR3, as DNA: TGTGCCAGCAGCTTAGGGGACACCAGCACAGATACGCAGTATTTT. Its protein product is CASSLGDTSTDTQYF.

The CDR3 DNA sequence: TGTGCCAGCAGCTCCGACTTCGGCGGAGAGACCCAGTACTTC. It yields the protein CASSSDFGGETQYF. The chain links TRBV7-2 to TRBJ2-5; D unresolved. In germline, CDR1 is SGHTA, CDR2 FQGNSA. The CDR3 loop spans 14 amino acids. The V and J ends lost 4 bases and 4 bases respectively, with 13 bases between them.

The chain uses TRBV14 and TRBJ2-6, with D possibly matching TRBD1 (6 bases). The germline gives CDR1 SGHDN, CDR2 FVKESK. There are 17 residues in the CDR3. Trimming shortened V by 0 bases and J by 1 base, and 10 bases separated the two germline ends. The CDR3 loop is CASSQEGAMSGANVLTF. Here the CDR3 DNA reads TGTGCCAGCAGCCAAGAGGGGGCGATGTCTGGGGCCAACGTCCTGACTTTC.

The chain carries TRBV9 and TRBJ2-1; TRBD2 agrees at 8 bases. This CDR3 comprises 15 residues. CDR1 SGDLS and CDR2 YYNGEE come from the germline V gene. Trimming at V came to 4 bases and at J to 1 base, leaving 4 bases not matched to a gene. The CDR3 DNA is TGTGCCAGCAGCCGGACTAGCAAGTCCTACAATGAGCAGTTCTTC. Amino acid sequence: CASSRTSKSYNEQFF. Combining the CDR3 with reference TRBV9 and TRBJ2-1 gives the whole variable domain DSGVTQTPKHLITATGQRVTLRCSPRSGDLSVYWYQQSLDQGLQFLIQYYNGEERAKGNILERFSAQQFPDLHSELNLSSLELGDSALYFCASSRTSKSYNEQFFGPGTRLTVL.

This chain connects TRBV10-3 to TRBJ2-7; the match to TRBD2 covers 10 bases. The CDR3 has 14 residues. Trimming removed 6 bases from V and 1 base from J; junction bases left unmatched: 3. Germline V gene sequence: CDR1 ENHRY, CDR2 SYGVKD. CDR3 DNA: TGTGCCATCAGGGAGACTAGCGGGTCCTACGAGCAGTACTTC. The encoded protein is CAIRETSGSYEQYF.

The chain recombines TRBV4-2 with TRBJ2-3, with TRBD2 identical over 13 bases. Trimming took 4 bases from V and 1 from J; bases not matched to a gene: 5. The CDR3 covers 17 residues. The V gene's germline CDR1 is LGHNA and CDR2 YNFKEQ. CDR3 region: CASSPSGTSGGTDTQYF. The CDR3 DNA reads as TGTGCCAGCAGCCCCTCCGGGACTAGCGGGGGCACAGATACGCAGTATTTT.

This clone was observed a single time. The chain uses TRBV5-1 and TRBJ2-3; D uncertain. The V gene lost 0 bases and the J gene lost 0 bases, with 8 bases spanning the gap. The CDR3 spans 15 residues. The germline CDR1 and CDR2 sequences are SGHRS and YFSETQ. CDR3 region: CASSLEPGSTDTQYF. The DNA of the CDR3 is TGCGCCAGCAGCTTGGAGCCTGGTAGCACAGATACGCAGTATTTT.

The V gene is TRBV10-3, the J gene TRBJ1-5, with no clear D. The CDR3 is made up of 15 amino acids. Germline V gene data show CDR1 as ENHRY and CDR2 as SYGVKD. V shed 8 bases and J shed 5 bases, with 19 bases lying between them. CDR3 DNA: TGTGCCATCGCTTCCGGGGAGGCTGGCGATCAGCCCCAGCATTTT. Translated, it gives CAIASGEAGDQPQHF.

The chain employs TRBV6-5 and TRBJ2-7; 7 bases are a match to TRBD2. This CDR3 spans 14 amino acids. Germline-derived CDR1 and CDR2 are MNHEY and SVGAGI. The trim removed 8 bases at V and 6 bases at J, leaving 13 bases unmatched. The CDR3 DNA is TGTGCCAGCGGATGGGGGGGAGGGCCTTTCGAGCAGTACTTC. Encoded protein: CASGWGGGPFEQYF.

The genes are TRBV18 and TRBJ2-7; 8 nucleotides line up with TRBD1. The CDR3 length is 16 residues. The trim removed 3 bases at V and 2 bases at J, leaving 9 bases unmatched. Germline CDR1 reads KGHSH; CDR2 reads LQKENI. Here the CDR3 DNA reads TGTGCCAGCTCACCCCAAGGACAGGGCGCGACCTACGAGCAGTACTTC. Its protein is CASSPQGQGATYEQYF.

This chain connects TRBV6-5 to TRBJ1-2; D unresolved. V lost 6 bases, J lost 3 bases, and 11 bases lay in between. CDR3 length: 13 residues. The germline CDR1 and CDR2 sequences are MNHEY and SVGAGI. The CDR3 nucleotides read TGTGCCAGCAGCCGAACAGTTTACTATGGCTACACCTTC. Translating it yields CASSRTVYYGYTF.

V gene TRBV4-1 combines with J gene TRBJ1-1, with 7 bases that match TRBD1. The CDR3 contains 15 residues. V shed 5 bases and J 3 bases; nucleotides not matched to a gene: 9. Germline V gene sequence: CDR1 MGHRA, CDR2 YSYEKL. DNA of the CDR3: TGCGCCAGCAGCTTATACCAGGGGGGCGACACTGAAGCTTTCTTT. This codes for CASSLYQGGDTEAFF.

V gene TRBV19 combines with J gene TRBJ2-1; perhaps TRBD2 as D (7 bases). From germline, CDR1 is LNHDA and CDR2 SQIVND (reference sequence). V shed 4 bases and J shed 9 bases, with 22 bases lying between them. The CDR3 is made up of 16 amino acids. CDR3 protein: CASSNLIKGGGSEQFF. Here the CDR3 DNA reads TGTGCCAGTAGTAACCTAATCAAAGGGGGAGGGAGTGAGCAGTTCTTC. The full variable domain, in which reference TRBV19 and TRBJ2-1 provide the parts outside the CDR3, is DGGITQSPKYLFRKEGQNVTLSCEQNLNHDAMYWYRQDPGQGLRLIYYSQIVNDFQKGDIAEGYSVSREKKESFPLTVTSAQKNPTAFYLCASSNLIKGGGSEQFFGPGTRLTVL.

The chain joins TRBV7-2 to TRBJ2-7; 8 bases line up with TRBD1. J gave up 3 bases and V 5 bases, and 9 bases lay outside the gene matches. The CDR3 length is 15 residues. Germline CDR1 is SGHTA and CDR2 is FQGNSA. The CDR3: CASSIDRGVYYEQYF. The CDR3 region has the DNA TGTGCCAGCAGCATTGACAGGGGTGTGTACTACGAGCAGTACTTC.

The gene calls are TRBV9 and TRBJ2-1, with a tentative D call TRBD1 (7 bases). Germline V gene sequence: CDR1 SGDLS, CDR2 YYNGEE. The germline V and J ends were trimmed by 6 bases and 4 bases, with 29 bases remaining between them. CDR3 length: 19 amino acids. The CDR3 DNA is TGTGCCAGCAATCCCCAGGGGGACGGGGGTACTCCCCTTTACAATGAGCAGTTCTTC. Protein product: CASNPQGDGGTPLYNEQFF.